What follows is one TCR beta chain and its context. No cell sorting was done before RNA was extracted from the tissue. Germline-derived CDR1 and CDR2 are SQVTM and ANQGSEA. This CDR3 region has 14 residues. The V end lost 7 bases, the J end lost 6 bases, and 18 bases lay between the germline ends. The data stem from a study of tumor and adjacent non-tumor tissue in lung cancer. Study details: There were 11 to 13 adenocarcinoma, a couple of squamous cell carcinoma and 1 small cell lung cancer cases. Stage I to III disease affected about nine men and roughly 5 women aged roughly 31 to 76.

TCRbeta libraries were built with three rounds of nested PCR, modified from ARM-PCR. MiXCR was run by TCRdb on the multiplex PCR reads, yielding one entry per CDR3 protein. Of 90,000 to 130,000 distinct CDR3 sequences detected, under 90% appear once; the ten largest clones hold approximately 24%. Input material: lung tumor tissue. The chain couples TRBV29-1 to TRBJ2-2, with D perhaps TRBD2 (5 bases). The TCR sequence derives from a man between 65 and 85 years old with non-small cell lung cancer. CDR3 region: CSALWTCFAGELFF. In nucleotides, the CDR3 is TGCAGCGCATTATGGACTTGCTTCGCCGGGGAGCTGTTTTTT.